The entry that follows covers one T cell receptor (delta chain) sequence. What it binds is unknown. Sequences come from RNA converted to cDNA by reverse transcription. CDR3 amplicons came from multiplex PCR with pooled V-gene forward and constant-region reverse primers. TCRdb fed the multiplex PCR reads into CATT to redo clone calling. The sample lists about 55,000 delta-chain clones; more than 15% were seen once. The V gene's germline CDR1 is TSWWSYY and CDR2 QGS. Trimming removed 5 bases from V and 4 bases from J; junction bases left unmatched: 9. This CDR3 has 15 amino acids. This specimen belongs to a study of Vδ1+ human thymocytes. Study observations and caveats: Bulk repertoire data may be misinterpreted because of unexpected Vdelta2 sequences. Despite high sort purity, approximately 21% of thymic T cell receptor delta sequences were Vdelta2. Thymic TRG and TRD repertoires appeared highly polyclonal, with Gaussian CDR3 length distributions.

The chain is built from TRDV1 and TRDJ1; 8 nucleotides agree with TRDD3. Sequencing input: Vdelta1+ gamma-delta thymocytes from the thymus. Subset noted: FACS-sorted CD3+ TCRalphabeta- TCRVdelta1+ TCRVdelta2- thymocytes. The source of this sequence is a boy in the first two years of life who had congenital heart surgery. CDR3 sequence (DNA): TGTGCTCTTGGGCCTTCGTGGGGGATCATCGATAAACTCATCTTT. It is translated as CALGPSWGIIDKLIF.